The 32 T cell receptor beta chains below were found in one sample sequenced in a study of low-dose radiotherapy and immunotherapy resistance in tumors (dated by TCRdb to 2021 to 2024). The time point label on this specimen signifies: after trial treatment. What the treatment or condition label conveys for this sample: LDRT plus nivolumab, ipilimumab, low-dose cyclophosphamide and aspirin (RACIN trial). These reads were obtained on an Illumina HiSeq 2500. Superscript III and a set of TRAV- and TRBV-specific primers were used to synthesize first-strand cDNA, so that both TCRalpha and TCRbeta chains were covered. TCRs were amplified with Phusion for approximately 20 PCR cycles using a constant-region primer together with the adapter attached to the V primers. The public reads were reanalyzed by TCRdb: fastp trimming at Q25, MiXCR alignment, in-frame beta chains only. Entries that share a CDR3 protein sequence are merged under the most common genes and DNA. The sample table contains about 60,000 distinct CDR3 sequences; only one count was recorded for about a quarter of them. The top ten constitute less than 7.5% of the sample.

Sequenced material: PBMCs, taken after low-dose radiotherapy plus immunotherapy. The receptor source for this set is a male donor with prostate cancer.

This clonotype has at least ten counts. The chain recombines TRBV7-2 with TRBJ2-5; D is perhaps TRBD2 (6 bases). Looked up from germline, CDR1 is SGHTA and CDR2 is FQGNSA. Trimming left V 5 bases short and J 5 bases short, with 12 bases between. There are 13 residues in the CDR3. CDR3: CASSGGQGETQYF. The DNA of the CDR3 is TGTGCCAGCAGCGGAGGGCAGGGTGAGACCCAGTACTTC.

This clonotype was seen at least ten times. The gene calls are TRBV4-2 and TRBJ1-6, with 8 bases that match TRBD1. The CDR3 extends over 20 amino acids. Germline loops: CDR1 LGHNA, CDR2 YNFKEQ. V was pared by 0 bases and J by 5 bases, with 15 bases of the junction left unmatched. CDR3 loop: CASSQELVGRGRLDNSPLHF. The CDR3 nucleotides read TGTGCCAGCAGCCAAGAGTTAGTGGGCAGGGGGCGGCTTGATAATTCACCCCTCCACTTT.

V is TRBV19 and J is TRBJ2-1; 11 bases line up with TRBD2. The CDR3 extends over 14 amino acids. J was trimmed by 7 bases and V by 6 bases; bases with no gene match: 5. Looked up from germline, CDR1 is LNHDA and CDR2 is SQIVND (reference sequence). The CDR3 nucleotides read TGTGCCAGTAGAAGGACTAGCGGGTTGAATGAGCAGTTCTTC. Translated, it gives CASRRTSGLNEQFF.

This clonotype was seen ten or more times. The chain has TRBV18 and TRBJ2-1; no clear D gene. V was cut by 2 bases and J by 3 bases, with 11 bases left in between. CDR3 size: 15 residues. Germline CDR1 reads KGHSH; CDR2 reads LQKENI. As DNA, the CDR3 is TGTGCCAGCTCACCAGGAGCTAAGGGCTACAATGAGCAGTTCTTC. Residues: CASSPGAKGYNEQFF.

This clonotype was seen at least ten times. The chain uses TRBV12-3 or TRBV12-4 and TRBJ1-2; D unresolved. The CDR3 length is 16 residues. The V end lost 1 base, the J end lost 8 bases, and 20 bases lay between the germline ends. CDR3 protein: CASSLEVVGGKGGYTF. The CDR3 DNA reads TGTGCCAGCAGTTTAGAGGTGGTCGGAGGGAAAGGCGGCTACACCTTC.

CDR3 in DNA: TGTGCCAGCAGTGAGAGACTAGCCAAAAACATTCAGTACTTC. As protein: CASSERLAKNIQYF. The V call is TRBV6-2 or TRBV6-3, the J call TRBJ2-4; D is ambiguous. The V gene lost 5 bases and the J gene lost 0 bases, with 8 bases spanning the gap. This CDR3 region has 14 residues. The germline CDR1 and CDR2 sequences are MNHEY and SVGEGT.

This clonotype was picked up many times. The genes are TRBV3-1 and TRBJ2-3; no firm D call. The CDR3 is 14 residues long. V was trimmed by 0 bases and J by 5 bases, leaving 9 bases between them. Germline CDR1 and CDR2: LGHDT and YNNKEL (reference sequence). The CDR3 is CASSQELGRDTQYF. CDR3 bases: TGTGCCAGCAGCCAAGAGCTTGGACGAGATACGCAGTATTTT.

The chain has TRBV4-2 and TRBJ1-2; D call uncertain. Looked up from germline, CDR1 is LGHNA and CDR2 is YNFKEQ. Trimming took off 0 bases at V and 6 bases at J, with 17 bases between the two ends. This CDR3 spans 16 amino acids. Here the CDR3 reads CASSQDPQAEYHGYTF. CDR3 DNA: TGTGCCAGCAGCCAAGATCCCCAGGCAGAATATCATGGCTACACCTTC.

To note about this clonotype: It is likely a read error: a sequence one base away is far more abundant. The chain has TRBV9 and TRBJ2-7; 9 nucleotides match TRBD2. Germline CDR1 SGDLS, CDR2 YYNGEE. V shed 0 bases and J 7 bases; nucleotides not matched to a gene: 8. The length of the CDR3 is 15 residues. The DNA of the CDR3 is TGTGCCAGCAGCGTAGACACTAGCGGGTTAGATGAGCAGTACTTC. This sequence encodes CASSVDTSGLDEQYF.

This clonotype was seen ten or more times. The chain carries TRBV27 and TRBJ1-2; D perhaps matches TRBD1 (5 bases). CDR3 length: 13 amino acids. The germline gives CDR1 MNHEY, CDR2 SMNVEV (reference sequence). The germline V and J ends were trimmed by 5 bases and 0 bases, with 7 bases remaining between them. The CDR3 loop reads CASSRGPNYGYTF. In DNA, the CDR3 is TGTGCCAGCAGTCGGGGACCTAACTATGGCTACACCTTC.

This clonotype rates as medium-sized. The V gene is TRBV7-2, the J gene TRBJ1-1; D unresolved. From germline, CDR1 is SGHTA and CDR2 FQGNSA. The CDR3 totals 15 residues. V was shortened by 0 bases and J by 1 base, with 9 bases between the two germline ends. The chain's CDR3 is CASSLADSRNTEAFF. DNA of the CDR3: TGTGCCAGCAGCTTAGCTGACTCTCGGAACACTGAAGCTTTCTTT.

In this sample, this clonotype turned up a few times. The chain couples TRBV15 to TRBJ2-3; the D is unclear. Germline-derived CDR1 and CDR2 are LNHNV and YYDKDF (reference sequence). V was pared by 6 bases and J by 0 bases, with 10 bases between. The CDR3 extends over 14 amino acids. The CDR3 spells CATRIRASTDTQYF. DNA for the CDR3: TGTGCCACCAGAATACGAGCGAGCACAGATACGCAGTATTTT.

This clonotype was picked up many times. The genes are TRBV6-2 or TRBV6-3 and TRBJ2-7; D might be TRBD2 (6 bases). V gave up 6 bases and J gave up 5 bases, with 20 bases separating them. This CDR3 has 15 amino acids. Germline V gene data show CDR1 as MNHEY and CDR2 as SVGEGT. The chain's CDR3 is CASRMGGWTLDEQYF. The CDR3 DNA is TGTGCCAGCAGGATGGGGGGTTGGACGCTCGACGAGCAGTACTTC.

This clonotype has ten or more counts. This chain joins TRBV19 and TRBJ2-1; D perhaps matches TRBD2 (5 bases). V was shortened by 6 bases and J by 6 bases, with 15 bases between the two germline ends. The CDR3 length is 14 residues. The germline V gene encodes CDR1 LNHDA and CDR2 SQIVND (reference sequence). The CDR3 reads CASRGRGLVNEQFF. The CDR3 coding sequence is TGTGCCAGTAGAGGCCGGGGATTGGTCAATGAGCAGTTCTTC.

There are many counts of this clonotype. This rearrangement joins TRBV27 to TRBJ2-7; 7 nucleotides match TRBD1. V shed 6 bases and J 2 bases; nucleotides not matched to a gene: 10. The germline gives CDR1 MNHEY, CDR2 SMNVEV (reference sequence). The CDR3 runs to 15 residues. Here the CDR3 reads CASRPTGQRTYEQYF. CDR3 nucleotides: TGTGCCAGCAGACCCACGGGACAGAGAACCTACGAGCAGTACTTC.

This clonotype has a count of ten or more. This sequence joins TRBV29-1 and TRBJ2-3; D ambiguous. From germline, CDR1 is SQVTM and CDR2 ANQGSEA. Trimming cost V 3 bases and J 3 bases, with 19 bases left between them. CDR3 size: 16 residues. The DNA for the CDR3 is TGCAGCGTTGAGCGCGATGGACGGCGATCGACAGATACGCAGTATTTT. Its protein product is CSVERDGRRSTDTQYF.

This clonotype was recorded at least ten times. The chain couples TRBV5-1 to TRBJ2-1; D is ambiguous. Trimming pared 4 bases from V and 1 base from J, leaving 12 bases between. The CDR3 sequence is 15 residues long. Germline loops: CDR1 SGHRS, CDR2 YFSETQ. The CDR3 DNA follows: TGCGCCAGCAGCGAGGACGCAGCTTCCTACAATGAGCAGTTCTTC. Protein product: CASSEDAASYNEQFF.

This clonotype has at least ten counts. J is TRBJ2-3 and V is TRBV4-1; TRBD2 aligns across 9 bases. V lost 0 bases and J lost 1; bases outside the gene matches: 2. This CDR3 is built from 16 residues. Germline CDR1 MGHRA, CDR2 YSYEKL. In DNA form, the CDR3 reads TGCGCCAGCAGCCAAGATCCTAGCGGGGGCACAGATACGCAGTATTTT. Encoded protein: CASSQDPSGGTDTQYF.

This clonotype was observed many times. The J gene is TRBJ2-4, the V gene TRBV25-1, with TRBD1 as a possible D gene (6 bases). This CDR3 contains 14 residues. Between the trimmed V and J ends, which lost 3 bases and 5 bases, there was a span of 11 bases. Germline CDR1 MGHDK, CDR2 SYGVNS. CDR3: CASSDWAGENIQYF. CDR3 nucleotide sequence: TGTGCCAGCAGTGACTGGGCAGGGGAAAACATTCAGTACTTC.

This clonotype turned up a few times. The genes are TRBV20-1 and TRBJ2-5; D is unresolved. This CDR3 spans 15 amino acids. Germline V gene data show CDR1 as DFQATT and CDR2 as SNEGSKA (reference sequence). Trimming left V 0 bases short and J 2 bases short, with 13 bases between. CDR3 nucleotide sequence: TGCAGTGCTAGAGATGGGGTCAGAACTCAAGAGACCCAGTACTTC. Its protein product is CSARDGVRTQETQYF.

This clonotype occurred many times. This chain links TRBV29-1 with TRBJ1-1; D not resolved. Trimming shortened V by 2 bases and J by 1 base, and 11 bases separated the two germline ends. The CDR3 loop spans 14 amino acids. Per germline, CDR1 SQVTM and CDR2 ANQGSEA. The CDR3 loop is CSVEPGQRNTEAFF. DNA of the CDR3: TGCAGCGTTGAACCGGGTCAGAGGAACACTGAAGCTTTCTTT.

This clonotype was observed many times. This chain connects TRBV14 to TRBJ1-1; D is ambiguous. This CDR3 has 16 residues. V was clipped by 3 bases and J by 5 bases, with 19 bases between them. Germline CDR1 is SGHDN and CDR2 is FVKESK. DNA of the CDR3: TGTGCCAGCAGCCAGATGGTAAAATTGGGGAAAACTGAAGCTTTCTTT. This gives the protein CASSQMVKLGKTEAFF.

This rearrangement joins TRBV23-1 to TRBJ1-5; D is unresolved. TRBV23-1 is given ORF status, its function remaining uncertain. The CDR3 loop spans 15 amino acids. V lost 2 bases, J lost 2 bases, and 10 bases lay in between. This CDR3 reads CASSQDPGGNQPQHF. DNA of the CDR3: TGCGCCAGCAGTCAAGACCCGGGCGGCAATCAGCCCCAGCATTTT.

The chain recombines TRBV4-3 with TRBJ2-1; the match to TRBD2 covers 11 bases. Per the germline V gene, CDR1 is LGHNA and CDR2 is YSLEER. CDR3 length: 16 amino acids. V gave up 1 base and J gave up 6 bases; unmatched junction bases: 5. CDR3: CASSQASSGGANEQFF. The CDR3 DNA is TGCGCCAGCAGCCAAGCGAGTAGCGGGGGGGCCAATGAGCAGTTCTTC.

In regard to this clonotype: One base separates it from a far larger clone, so it is likely a read error. The genes are TRBV7-8 and TRBJ2-7; 8 positions match TRBD2. The DNA end is a closer match to TRBJ2-5, so the J assignment may be wrong. The germline CDR1 and CDR2 sequences are SGHVS and FQNEAQ. The CDR3 totals 16 residues. The CDR3 bases are TGTGCCAGCAGCTTGCTCGCGGGGGGATACCAAGAGACCCAGTACTTC. Its translation: CASSLLAGGYQETQYF.

This clonotype has only one observation. With only one base between it and a far larger clone, this is likely a read error. The chain links TRBV6-6 to TRBJ2-1, with 8 positions matching TRBD1. Per the germline V gene, CDR1 is MNHNY and CDR2 is SVGAGI (reference sequence). J lost 10 bases, V lost 5 bases, and 10 bases had no gene match. The CDR3 is made up of 14 amino acids. In DNA form, the CDR3 reads TGTGCCAGCAGTGATCAGCAGGGGGCTAACGAGCAGTTCTTC. It specifies CASSDQQGANEQFF.

The rearrangement joins TRBV27 to TRBJ1-5, with TRBD1 as a possible D gene (5 bases). The V end was cut by 3 bases, the J end by 2 bases, with 8 bases between. Germline V CDR1 and CDR2: MNHEY, SMNVEV (reference sequence). The CDR3 loop spans 14 amino acids. The CDR3 loop reads CASSFRDGNQPQHF. CDR3 sequence (DNA): TGTGCCAGCAGTTTCAGGGATGGCAATCAGCCCCAGCATTTT.

This clonotype was found many times. The genes are TRBV20-1 and TRBJ1-1, with 9 bases identical to TRBD1. Germline CDR1 reads DFQATT; CDR2 reads SNEGSKA (reference sequence). CDR3 length: 13 amino acids. Germline trimming cut 5 bases from V and 8 bases from J; bases unmatched to any gene: 9. The chain's CDR3 is CSAARDRDGEAFF. In nucleotides, the CDR3 is TGCAGTGCTGCGCGGGACAGGGACGGGGAAGCTTTCTTT.

This clonotype has a count of ten or more. The rearrangement links TRBV7-8 to TRBJ2-2, with D perhaps matching TRBD1 (5 bases). Per the germline V gene, CDR1 is SGHVS and CDR2 is FQNEAQ. The CDR3 is made up of 14 amino acids. V gave up 5 bases and J gave up 4 bases, with 11 bases separating them. The DNA for the CDR3 is TGTGCCAGCAGCGCGACAGAGACCACCGGGGAGCTGTTTTTT. Amino acid sequence: CASSATETTGELFF. Using reference TRBV7-8 and TRBJ2-2 for the parts outside the CDR3, the full variable domain is GAGVSQSPRYKVAKRGQDVALRCDPISGHVSLFWYQQALGQGPEFLTYFQNEAQLDKSGLPSDRFFAERPEGSVSTLKIQRTQQEDSAVYLCASSATETTGELFFGEGSRLTVL.

This clonotype was observed many times. This chain connects TRBV20-1 to TRBJ2-7; TRBD1 matches at 10 bases. With 6 bases clipped from V and 5 bases from J, the junction kept 13 bases outside the gene matches. CDR1 DFQATT and CDR2 SNEGSKA come from the germline V gene (reference sequence). CDR3 length: 15 amino acids. The CDR3 is CSAPTPGQGLDEQYF. The DNA for the CDR3 is TGCAGTGCGCCTACCCCGGGACAGGGGTTAGACGAGCAGTACTTC.

The chain couples TRBV20-1 to TRBJ1-2; D is perhaps TRBD1 (6 bases). V was trimmed by 7 bases and J by 5 bases, leaving 14 bases between them. CDR1 is DFQATT, CDR2 SNEGSKA, per germline (reference sequence). CDR3 length: 12 residues. The CDR3 region has the DNA TGCAGTGGGAGAGGACAGAGGTATGGCTACACCTTC. Translation: CSGRGQRYGYTF.

This clonotype showed up many times. The rearrangement uses TRBV5-1 and TRBJ2-7; 9 bases agree with TRBD1. Trimming removed 4 bases from V and 5 bases from J; junction bases left unmatched: 7. The CDR3 extends over 14 amino acids. From germline, CDR1 is SGHRS and CDR2 YFSETQ. CDR3 region: CASSPPGQGHEQYF. CDR3 nucleotide sequence: TGCGCCAGCAGCCCTCCGGGACAGGGACACGAGCAGTACTTC.